One and the same sample provided the 29 T cell receptor beta chains below, sequenced in a study of T cells in localized non-small cell lung cancer. Here immunoSEQ multiplex PCR was the method, and the copy in TCRdb shows in-frame clones only, minus some. The repertoire has 60,000 to 75,000 clones, 75% to 85% of them found once; the top ten carry less than 5.5%. Here the sequenced sample was PBMCs, taken before any cancer treatment. The origin of the receptors is a man aged 35 to 69 with stage II lung adenocarcinoma.

The rearrangement joins TRBV6-1 to TRBJ2-2, with TRBD2 identical over 14 bases. The CDR3 consists of 16 residues. J gave up 4 bases and V 3 bases, and 1 base lay outside the gene matches. Germline CDR1 MNHNS, CDR2 SASEGT. The CDR3 here is CASSDGTSGSTGELFF. DNA for the CDR3: TGTGCCAGCAGTGACGGGACTAGCGGGAGCACCGGGGAGCTGTTTTTT.

This chain uses TRBV2 with TRBJ2-5; D is unresolved. Germline CDR1 and CDR2: SNHLY and FYNNEI. This CDR3 comprises 13 residues. Trimming cost V 7 bases and J 1 base, with 10 bases left between them. CDR3 residues: CASTRTLQETQYF. CDR3 in DNA: TGTGCCAGCACTCGGACCCTCCAAGAGACCCAGTACTTC. Combining the CDR3 with reference TRBV2 and TRBJ2-5 gives the whole variable domain EPEVTQTPSHQVTQMGQEVILRCVPISNHLYFYWYRQILGQKVEFLVSFYNNEISEKSEIFDDQFSVERPDGSNFTLKIRSTKLEDSAMYFCASTRTLQETQYFGPGTRLLVL.

This chain links TRBV29-1 with TRBJ2-3, with D unresolved. CDR3 size: 13 residues. Deletions cut 5 bases from V and 2 bases from J, with 11 bases between. Looked up from germline, CDR1 is SQVTM and CDR2 is ANQGSEA. The DNA of the CDR3 is TGCAGCGTTTACGACCCAGCCACAGATACGCAGTATTTT. Its protein product is CSVYDPATDTQYF.

This chain links TRBV19 with TRBJ1-6; D is unclear. The CDR3 consists of 13 residues. Germline-derived CDR1 and CDR2 are LNHDA and SQIVND (reference sequence). V lost 5 bases to trimming and J lost 5 bases, with 7 bases between them. DNA of the CDR3: TGTGCCAGTAGTTTACTTGATAATTCACCCCTCCACTTT. Its translation: CASSLLDNSPLHF.

V is TRBV18 and J is TRBJ1-2; 10 nucleotides align to TRBD1. V lost 3 bases and J lost 4; bases outside the gene matches: 5. The germline V gene has CDR1 KGHSH and CDR2 LQKENI. The CDR3 totals 15 residues. For the CDR3, the DNA is TGTGCCAGCTCACCCGGGACAGGGGCGCCCTATGGCTACACCTTC. This sequence encodes CASSPGTGAPYGYTF.

The sample holds a few counts of this clone. The V and J genes are TRBV6-5 and TRBJ1-2, with 7 nucleotides matching TRBD1. Losses at the gene ends were 4 bases for V and 5 bases for J; bases not matched to a gene: 10. The CDR3 covers 15 residues. CDR1 is MNHEY and CDR2 is SVGAGI in the germline V gene. DNA for the CDR3: TGTGCCAGCAGTTCGTCGACAGGGAGTGGATATGGCTACACCTTC. Encoded protein: CASSSSTGSGYGYTF.

This sequence joins TRBV6-5 and TRBJ1-2; D remains unclear. Germline V CDR1 and CDR2: MNHEY, SVGAGI. The CDR3 has 13 residues. V was shortened by 6 bases and J by 6 bases, with 14 bases between the two germline ends. The CDR3 spells CASSPYSEDGYTF. CDR3 nucleotide sequence: TGTGCCAGCAGCCCCTACAGCGAGGATGGCTACACCTTC.

V usage is TRBV5-1 and J usage is TRBJ1-4; D gene unclear. V was shortened by 1 base and J by 5 bases, with 12 bases between the two germline ends. Germline-derived CDR1 and CDR2 are SGHRS and YFSETQ. This CDR3 has 15 residues. The DNA of the CDR3 is TGCGCCAGCAGCTTGACGGTCCGGATAAATGAAAAACTGTTTTTT. Encoded protein: CASSLTVRINEKLFF.

In this sample, this clone turned up a few times. At one of its ends the junction is not consistent with the germline gene, which may arise from a read error. V gene TRBV7-7 combines with J gene TRBJ2-6; D is ambiguous. The CDR3 extends over 18 amino acids. In germline, CDR1 is SSHAT, CDR2 FNYEAQ (reference sequence). The CDR3 DNA reads TGTGCTAGCAGCTTAGGACGGGCCATACGCTCTGGGGCCAACGTCCTGACTTTC. It codes for CASSLGRAIRSGANVLTF.

The chain links TRBV28 to TRBJ1-5; possible D gene TRBD1, 5 bases. The germline V gene encodes CDR1 MDHEN and CDR2 SYDVKM. The CDR3 is 14 amino acids. V was trimmed by 6 bases and J by 5 bases, leaving 14 bases between them. CDR3 protein: CASSLPTGDQPQHF. CDR3 bases: TGTGCCAGCAGCCTCCCAACGGGGGATCAGCCCCAGCATTTT.

V and J are TRBV21-1 and TRBJ1-2. TRBV21-1 is an annotated pseudogene. The CDR3 has 12 amino acids. The CDR3 is CASSKRDYGYTF. The CDR3 DNA sequence: TGTGCCAGCAGCAAGAGGGACTATGGCTACACCTTC.

The chain recombines TRBV7-3 with TRBJ1-1; a weak D match, TRBD1 (6 bases). With 2 bases removed from V and 5 bases from J, the gap between germline ends came to 12 bases. Germline CDR1 and CDR2: SGHTA and FQGTGA. This CDR3 has 14 amino acids. CDR3 loop: CASSLGDTGTEAFF. The CDR3 bases are TGTGCCAGCAGCTTAGGGGACACCGGGACTGAAGCTTTCTTT.

The V call is TRBV5-6, the J call TRBJ2-5; D perhaps matches TRBD1 (5 bases). V gave up 5 bases and J gave up 4 bases, with 18 bases separating them. The CDR3 is made up of 15 amino acids. Germline V gene sequence: CDR1 SGHDT, CDR2 YYEEEE. As DNA, the CDR3 is TGTGCCAGCAGACCGGTGACAGCATTCTTAGAGACCCAGTACTTC. This codes for CASRPVTAFLETQYF.

The chain combines TRBV5-1 with TRBJ2-5; the match to TRBD1 covers 7 bases. J was trimmed by 2 bases and V by 2 bases; bases with no gene match: 3. Germline V gives CDR1 SGHRS, CDR2 YFSETQ. This CDR3 is built from 14 residues. CDR3 in amino acids: CASSLLQGQETQYF. CDR3 DNA sequence: TGCGCCAGCAGCTTATTACAGGGGCAAGAGACCCAGTACTTC.

The chain carries TRBV7-8 and TRBJ1-1; D is unresolved. Germline V gene lookup returns CDR1 SGHVS and CDR2 FQNEAQ. Between the trimmed V and J ends, which lost 5 bases and 4 bases, there was a span of 14 bases. There are 14 residues in the CDR3. CDR3 sequence (DNA): TGTGCCAGCAGCCAAACCGGGTTGGGCACTGAAGCTTTCTTT. The encoded protein is CASSQTGLGTEAFF.

The genes are TRBV12-1 and TRBJ1-4. TRBV12-1 is flagged as a pseudogene. The CDR3 length is 11 residues. The CDR3 DNA sequence: TGTGCCAGCAGCTTTGTCGAAAAACTGTTTTTT. It translates to CASSFVEKLFF.

V is TRBV5-4 and J is TRBJ1-2; 11 bases map to TRBD1. Germline V CDR1 and CDR2: SGHNT, YYREEE (reference sequence). The CDR3 covers 15 residues. V shed 4 bases and J 6 bases; nucleotides not matched to a gene: 8. The CDR3 is CASSPRTGGEDGYTF. The CDR3 DNA is TGTGCCAGCAGCCCCCGGACAGGGGGCGAAGATGGCTACACCTTC.

The chain carries TRBV29-1 and TRBJ2-7; 7 bases are a match to TRBD2. The CDR3 totals 13 residues. Germline V gene sequence: CDR1 SQVTM, CDR2 ANQGSEA. J was trimmed by 1 base and V by 4 bases; bases with no gene match: 4. This CDR3 reads CSVARGVSYEQYF. The CDR3, as DNA: TGCAGCGTTGCCCGGGGGGTTTCCTACGAGCAGTACTTC.

V and J are TRBV19 and TRBJ1-1; no clear D. Looked up from germline, CDR1 is LNHDA and CDR2 is SQIVND (reference sequence). V was clipped by 4 bases and J by 4 bases, with 13 bases between them. This CDR3 comprises 14 residues. The DNA of the CDR3 is TGTGCCAGTAGTAGCTTTTGGAGGGCCACTGAAGCTTTCTTT. Protein: CASSSFWRATEAFF.

This chain connects TRBV5-1 to TRBJ1-4, with TRBD1 identical over 7 bases. CDR1 SGHRS and CDR2 YFSETQ come from the germline V gene. The junction had 2 bases not matched to a gene; V was cut back by 3 bases and J by 3 bases. This CDR3 spans 14 amino acids. The CDR3 coding sequence is TGCGCCAGCAGCTCGACAGGGCCTAATGAAAAACTGTTTTTT. As protein: CASSSTGPNEKLFF.

The chain joins TRBV14 to TRBJ2-1, with TRBD2 identical over 7 bases. This CDR3 has 15 residues. With V trimmed by 4 bases and J by 1 base, 4 bases remained unmatched. CDR1 is SGHDN, CDR2 FVKESK, per germline. The CDR3 is CASSLLASSYNEQFF. The CDR3, as DNA: TGTGCCAGCAGCCTACTAGCGAGTTCCTACAATGAGCAGTTCTTC.

The genes are TRBV7-2 and TRBJ1-5; 7 bases are shared with TRBD1. The CDR3 has 15 residues. Germline V gives CDR1 SGHTA, CDR2 FQGNSA. With 3 bases clipped from V and 3 bases from J, the junction kept 5 bases outside the gene matches. The CDR3 bases are TGTGCCAGCAGCTTGGCGACAGGGACCAATCAGCCCCAGCATTTT. Its translation: CASSLATGTNQPQHF. The variable domain in full, with the rest retrieved from reference TRBV7-2 and TRBJ1-5, is GAGVSQSPSNKVTEKGKDVELRCDPISGHTALYWYRQSLGQGLEFLIYFQGNSAPDKSGLPSDRFSAERTGGSVSTLTIQRTQQEDSAVYLCASSLATGTNQPQHFGDGTRLSIL.

This clone was observed a few times. The genes are TRBV7-3 and TRBJ2-1; D is uncertain. There are 13 residues in the CDR3. Germline V CDR1 and CDR2: SGHTA, FQGTGA. V lost 6 bases and J 9 bases, leaving 15 bases between the germline ends. The CDR3 is CASSLDRTSEQFF. The CDR3 nucleotides read TGTGCCAGCAGTTTAGACCGAACCTCTGAGCAGTTCTTC.

The CDR3, as DNA: TGCGCCAGCAGTGAGGCCAGGGCGAACACCGGGGAGCTGTTTTTT. Translated, it gives CASSEARANTGELFF. The chain combines TRBV10-1 with TRBJ2-2; possibly TRBD1 for D (5 bases). V was shortened by 2 bases and J by 0 bases, with 7 bases between the two germline ends. Per the germline V gene, CDR1 is WNHNN and CDR2 is SYGVQD (reference sequence). The length of the CDR3 is 15 residues.

The genes are TRBV2 and TRBJ2-3, with D unresolved. CDR1 and CDR2 (germline): SNHLY, FYNNEI. The V end was cut by 4 bases, the J end by 0 bases, with 8 bases between. This CDR3 spans 14 amino acids. The CDR3 sequence is CASSGRGSTDTQYF. CDR3 DNA sequence: TGTGCCAGCAGTGGACGTGGGAGCACAGATACGCAGTATTTT.

The chain joins TRBV5-4 to TRBJ2-7; tentatively, D is TRBD2 (6 bases). V was shortened by 2 bases and J by 7 bases, with 19 bases between the two germline ends. The CDR3 totals 15 residues. Germline CDR1 SGHNT, CDR2 YYREEE (reference sequence). The CDR3 nucleotides are TGTGCCAGCAGCTTCGGGGGAGCCCCTCCTAGAGAGCAGTACTTC. The encoded protein is CASSFGGAPPREQYF.

The gene calls are TRBV2 and TRBJ1-1; 8 positions agree with TRBD1. V shed 8 bases, J shed 5 bases, and the junction held 4 bases outside the gene matches. The CDR3 covers 12 residues. Germline V gene sequence: CDR1 SNHLY, CDR2 FYNNEI. The CDR3 loop is CASDRGGTEAFF. CDR3 coding DNA: TGTGCCAGCGACAGGGGAGGAACTGAAGCTTTCTTT. Looking up the rest from reference TRBV2 and TRBJ1-1 gives the full variable domain: EPEVTQTPSHQVTQMGQEVILRCVPISNHLYFYWYRQILGQKVEFLVSFYNNEISEKSEIFDDQFSVERPDGSNFTLKIRSTKLEDSAMYFCASDRGGTEAFFGQGTRLTVV.

The chain joins TRBV9 to TRBJ2-2; D may be TRBD2 (6 bases). Germline CDR1 reads SGDLS; CDR2 reads YYNGEE. Trimming pared 4 bases from V and 2 bases from J, leaving 15 bases between. The CDR3 runs 16 residues. The CDR3 bases are TGTGCCAGCAGCTCCCCAGTGGGACTTAACACCGGGGAGCTGTTTTTT. Amino acid sequence: CASSSPVGLNTGELFF.

J is TRBJ2-2 and V is TRBV19; D is unresolved. This CDR3 region has 12 residues. Trimming removed 5 bases from V and 2 bases from J, with 3 bases in between. Germline lookup yields CDR1 LNHDA and CDR2 SQIVND (reference sequence). CDR3 DNA sequence: TGTGCCAGTAGTCCAAACACCGGGGAGCTGTTTTTT. Protein: CASSPNTGELFF.